These T cell receptor beta chains were read from a single sample in a study of blood T cell repertoires in COVID-19. TCRdb keeps only in-frame clones here, not all; method: immunoSEQ multiplex PCR. The sample holds hundreds of thousands of clones, roughly 88% seen once. Sequencing used peripheral blood. These receptors came from a woman in her twenties or thirties who had recovered from COVID-19. Each CDR3 is given with its conserved first and last residue. D genes are given only for firm matches. Clone size is given for some rows only: seen once, a few or many times, or a class if the clone is expanded.

abundance,d_gene,len,v_gene,j_gene,CDR3nt,CDR3aa
.,.,13,TRBV6-5,TRBJ2-4,TGTGCCAGCAGTCTCACAGAGCAAAACATTCAGTACTTC,CASSLTEQNIQYF
.,TRBD2,16,TRBV5-4,TRBJ2-1,TGTGCCAGCAGCTTGAAACTAGCGGGGTCCGAGGATGAGCAGTTCTTC,CASSLKLAGSEDEQFF
once,TRBD1,16,TRBV5-4,TRBJ1-2,TGTGCCAGCAGCTTGGATTGGACAGGTGGGGGAGATGGCTACACCTTC,CASSLDWTGGGDGYTF
.,.,14,TRBV4-1,TRBJ2-3,TGCGCCAGCAGCCAAGATAGGGGACTGGATACGCAGTATTTT,CASSQDRGLDTQYF
.,TRBD1,15,TRBV28,TRBJ2-7,TGTGCCAGCAAGATACCGGGACAGGGATATCACGAGCAGTACTTC,CASKIPGQGYHEQYF
.,.,15,TRBV5-1,TRBJ2-1,TGCGCCAGCAGCTTCGGCGGGGTAGCTTACAATGAGCAGTTCTTC,CASSFGGVAYNEQFF
.,TRBD1,12,TRBV7-2,TRBJ1-2,TGTGCCAGCAGCTTAAGGACAGGGCGCTACACCTTC,CASSLRTGRYTF
.,TRBD1,14,TRBV27,TRBJ2-1,TGTGCCAGCAGTTTAAGACAGGGCTCCAATGAGCAGTTCTTC,CASSLRQGSNEQFF
.,.,13,TRBV20-1,TRBJ2-2,TGCAGTGCTAGTTACAGGGTCACCGGGGAGCTGTTTTTT,CSASYRVTGELFF
.,.,16,TRBV7-9,TRBJ1-5,TGTGCCAGCAGTTCAAGTCGAGGGAAGAGCAATCAGCCCCAGCATTTT,CASSSSRGKSNQPQHF
.,.,15,TRBV6-1,TRBJ1-2,TGTGCCAGCAGTGATCGGGAGGGTAGGGACTATGGCTACACCTTC,CASSDREGRDYGYTF
.,TRBD2,14,TRBV19,TRBJ2-2,TGTGCCAGTAGTATCGGGAGGGCGACCGGGGAGCTGTTTTTT,CASSIGRATGELFF
.,.,13,TRBV7-9,TRBJ2-7,TGTGCCAGCAGCTTGGGGGACTCCGTTGAGCAGTACTTC,CASSLGDSVEQYF
few,.,12,TRBV29-1,TRBJ1-2,TGCAGCGTGGTACAGGGTCTTTGGGGCTACACCTTC,CSVVQGLWGYTF
.,.,16,TRBV7-6,TRBJ1-3,TGTGCCAGCAGCGTGAACAGGGATCTGGCTGGAAACACCATATATTTT,CASSVNRDLAGNTIYF
few,TRBD1,18,TRBV11-3,TRBJ1-5,TGTGCCAGCAGCTTCAAACAGGGGCCCAGGGAAGGAGATCAGCCCCAGCATTTT,CASSFKQGPREGDQPQHF
few,TRBD2,16,TRBV19,TRBJ2-2,TGTGCCAGTAGTACGGGACTACCCGTGACTACCGGGGAGCTGTTTTTT,CASSTGLPVTTGELFF
.,.,14,TRBV5-6,TRBJ1-2,TGTGCCAGCAGCTTATCAAGGGGGAGCTATGGCTACACCTTC,CASSLSRGSYGYTF
.,TRBD1,16,TRBV28,TRBJ1-1,TGTGCCAGCAGTAGGACAGGGGGCCTCCTGAACACTGAAGCTTTCTTT,CASSRTGGLLNTEAFF
few,.,13,TRBV4-2,TRBJ2-1,TGTGCCAGCAGCCTCGACAGGTACAATGAGCAGTTCTTC,CASSLDRYNEQFF
.,.,17,TRBV9,TRBJ2-3,TGTGCCAGCAGCGTAGAATGGTGGGGGCTTGGCACAGATACGCAGTATTTT,CASSVEWWGLGTDTQYF
once,TRBD1,18,TRBV7-9,TRBJ2-2,TGTGCCAGCAGTCCTGACAGGGCGCTAACCGACAACACCGGGGAGCTGTTTTTT,CASSPDRALTDNTGELFF
.,TRBD2,13,TRBV30,TRBJ2-5,TGTGCCTGGAGCGAACTAGCGGGGGGATCCCAGTACTTC,CAWSELAGGSQYF
.,.,16,TRBV24-1,TRBJ2-5,TGTGCCACCAGTGATTTCCCTCGACTGAACCAAGAGACCCAGTACTTC,CATSDFPRLNQETQYF
.,TRBD1,14,TRBV2,TRBJ1-5,TGTGCCAGCAGTCCACAGGGGAGCAATCAGCCCCAGCATTTT,CASSPQGSNQPQHF
.,.,10,TRBV29-1,TRBJ2-7,TGCAGCGTCGGGACACACGAGCAGTACTTC,CSVGTHEQYF
.,.,12,TRBV13,TRBJ1-1,TGTGCCAGCAGCGGTGGACACAGTGGGGCTTTCTTT,CASSGGHSGAFF
.,.,15,TRBV4-1,TRBJ1-6,TGCGCCAGCAGCCGAACTACGACAGATAATTCACCCCTCCACTTT,CASSRTTTDNSPLHF
.,TRBD1,15,TRBV7-6,TRBJ2-7,TGTGCCAGCAGCCCACGCTGGGGACAGACCTACGAGCAGTACTTC,CASSPRWGQTYEQYF
.,TRBD1,17,TRBV18,TRBJ1-6,TGTGCCAGCTCACCGATGGCGTGGGGACAGAATAATTCACCCCTCCACTTT,CASSPMAWGQNNSPLHF
.,.,11,TRBV29-1,TRBJ1-4,TGCAGCGTCGCCCGAGGGGGAAAACTGTTTTTT,CSVARGGKLFF
.,TRBD1,20,TRBV10-3,TRBJ2-3,TGTGCCATCAGTGAGATGGTAGACAGGGGGCAAAGACTTAGCACAGATACGCAGTATTTT,CAISEMVDRGQRLSTDTQYF
.,TRBD2,17,TRBV28,TRBJ2-5,TGTGCCAGCAGTTCCACCCTAACTAGCGGGGGCGTAGAGACCCAGTACTTC,CASSSTLTSGGVETQYF
.,.,14,TRBV25-1,TRBJ1-2,TGTGCCAGCCCTCCGGGGTGGGTTTCGGATGGCTACACCTTC,CASPPGWVSDGYTF
.,.,14,TRBV28,TRBJ2-2,TGTGCCAGCAAAATGGGGGGAGACACCGGGGAGCTGTTTTTT,CASKMGGDTGELFF
.,TRBD2,17,TRBV28,TRBJ2-4,TGTGCCAGCAGTTTCCCCGGGACTAGCGTGCTCTATGATGAATTTGACTTC,CASSFPGTSVLYDEFDF
.,TRBD2,16,TRBV6-2/TRBV6-3,TRBJ2-2,TGTGCCAGCAGTCGACCAAGCGGGGGGGCCCCCGGGGAGCTGTTTTTT,CASSRPSGGAPGELFF
.,TRBD1,15,TRBV20-1,TRBJ1-1,TGCAGTGCTAGTGGAGACAGGGGGGCGGGAACTGAAGCTTTCTTT,CSASGDRGAGTEAFF